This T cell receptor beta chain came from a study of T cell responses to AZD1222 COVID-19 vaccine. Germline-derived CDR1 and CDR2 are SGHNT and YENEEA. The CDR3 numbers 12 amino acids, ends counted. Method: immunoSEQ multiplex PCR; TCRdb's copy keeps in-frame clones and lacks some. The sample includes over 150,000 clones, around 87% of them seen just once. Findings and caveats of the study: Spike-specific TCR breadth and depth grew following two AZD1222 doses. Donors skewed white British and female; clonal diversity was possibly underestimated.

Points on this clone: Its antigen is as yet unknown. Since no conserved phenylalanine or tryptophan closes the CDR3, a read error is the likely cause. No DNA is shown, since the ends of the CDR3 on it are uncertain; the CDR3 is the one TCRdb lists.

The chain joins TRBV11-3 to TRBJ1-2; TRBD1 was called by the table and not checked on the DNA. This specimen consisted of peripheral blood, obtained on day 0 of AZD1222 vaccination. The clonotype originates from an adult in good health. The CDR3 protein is CASSLVLGSNPV.